These T cell receptor beta chains were read from a single sample in a study of monozygotic twins with inflammatory bowel disease. TCRdb re-called the 5' RACE reads and gives one entry per CDR3 protein, without DNA. This repertoire comprises 210,000 or so distinct CDR3 sequences; its ten largest clones make up 7.7%. The sequencing sample was made of blood. These receptors came from a human donor with ulcerative colitis or Crohn's disease, or a healthy co-twin of an affected twin (not recorded which). The CDR3 runs from the conserved cysteine through the conserved F or W. Clone size is given for some rows only: seen once, a few or many times, or a class if the clone is expanded.

v_call: TRBV5-1
clone_size: -
j_call: TRBJ2-2
cdr3_aa: CASSLAGPIGTSEAGELFF

v_call: TRBV5-1
clone_size: -
j_call: TRBJ1-1
cdr3_aa: CASSFWTGENTEAFF

v_call: TRBV5-6
clone_size: -
j_call: TRBJ2-2
cdr3_aa: CASRRGSNTGELFF

v_call: TRBV5-1
clone_size: -
j_call: TRBJ2-3
cdr3_aa: CASSSSVTTLGDTQYF

v_call: TRBV7-8
clone_size: -
j_call: TRBJ1-2
cdr3_aa: CASSLMAGFDGYTF

v_call: TRBV28
clone_size: medium-sized
j_call: TRBJ2-3
cdr3_aa: CASSQEAPTDTQYF

v_call: TRBV20-1
clone_size: -
j_call: TRBJ1-2
cdr3_aa: CSASPPVEVNYGYTF

v_call: TRBV2
clone_size: -
j_call: TRBJ2-1
cdr3_aa: CASRPGTSGRLPLSSYNEQFF

v_call: TRBV7-6
clone_size: -
j_call: TRBJ2-7
cdr3_aa: CASSLRAGGLVEQYF

v_call: TRBV5-5
clone_size: -
j_call: TRBJ2-5
cdr3_aa: CASSQWTGSLETQYF

v_call: TRBV20-1
clone_size: -
j_call: TRBJ1-5
cdr3_aa: CSASILRDQPQHF

v_call: TRBV2
clone_size: -
j_call: TRBJ1-5
cdr3_aa: CASSGTDRVNQPQHF

v_call: TRBV25-1
clone_size: -
j_call: TRBJ2-7
cdr3_aa: CASEGRLYEQYF

v_call: TRBV5-6
clone_size: -
j_call: TRBJ2-5
cdr3_aa: CASSGRALETQYF

v_call: TRBV2
clone_size: -
j_call: TRBJ1-5
cdr3_aa: CASKGGNQPQHF

v_call: TRBV27
clone_size: -
j_call: TRBJ2-3
cdr3_aa: CASTSVGKQSTDTQYF

v_call: TRBV12-3/TRBV12-4
clone_size: -
j_call: TRBJ1-1
cdr3_aa: CASSWDDPNTEAFF

v_call: TRBV6-5
clone_size: -
j_call: TRBJ1-3
cdr3_aa: CASSYSVISGNTIYF

v_call: TRBV20-1
clone_size: -
j_call: TRBJ2-2
cdr3_aa: CSARKAGGFAGELVF

v_call: TRBV20-1
clone_size: -
j_call: TRBJ1-1
cdr3_aa: CSARGRSAVNTEAFF

v_call: TRBV7-2
clone_size: -
j_call: TRBJ1-4
cdr3_aa: CASSQQGAGEKLFF

v_call: TRBV7-8
clone_size: -
j_call: TRBJ2-7
cdr3_aa: CASSLRGGGEQYF

v_call: TRBV5-1
clone_size: -
j_call: TRBJ2-7
cdr3_aa: CASSLGSWTSGNSYEQYF

v_call: TRBV6-5
clone_size: -
j_call: TRBJ1-6
cdr3_aa: CASSYGNSPLHF

v_call: TRBV7-2
clone_size: -
j_call: TRBJ2-3
cdr3_aa: CASSPGTGVHVDTQYF

v_call: TRBV7-9
clone_size: -
j_call: TRBJ2-1
cdr3_aa: CASSHRDGNEQFF

v_call: TRBV4-2
clone_size: -
j_call: TRBJ1-2
cdr3_aa: CASSQGLTLGRGSYTF

v_call: TRBV30
clone_size: -
j_call: TRBJ1-6
cdr3_aa: CAWNRDYNSPLHF

v_call: TRBV28
clone_size: -
j_call: TRBJ2-1
cdr3_aa: CASSQLAGNEQFF

v_call: TRBV14
clone_size: -
j_call: TRBJ1-3
cdr3_aa: CASSQGLRNTIYF

v_call: TRBV9
clone_size: -
j_call: TRBJ2-7
cdr3_aa: CASSVGTGTYEQYF

v_call: TRBV2
clone_size: -
j_call: TRBJ2-7
cdr3_aa: CASSVRGVEYYEQYF